This TCR beta chain was recorded in a study of tumor-infiltrating lymphocytes in primary liver carcinoma. At the level of the study: Patients of both sexes were 30 to 69 years old.

The input was about 500 ng total RNA; TCR beta cDNA was made from it with a constant-region primer. Slightly modified ARM-PCR, run as three nested multiplex PCR rounds, produced the TCR beta libraries. PCR rounds one and two used TRBV1-TRBV30 forward primers with a C-beta reverse primer for 10 cycles each. TCRdb re-called the multiplex PCR reads through MiXCR, storing one row per CDR3 protein. The profile shows some 190,000 distinct CDR3 sequences, 60% of them singletons. Germline assignment: CDR1 SGHAT and CDR2 FQNNGV. The CDR3 covers 15 residues. Points on this clonotype: Mismatch with germline at one junction end may stem from a read error.

Germline DNA was also extracted, with blood RNA taken from unsorted whole blood. This sequence was found in a man aged 35 to 55 with primary liver carcinoma and hepatitis B virus infection. The chain links TRBV11-2 to TRBJ2-1, with D unresolved. Input material: peripheral blood. CDR3 amino acids: CASSFQARLNNEQFF. CDR3 in DNA: TGCGCCAGCAGCTTCCAAGCCCGGCTTAACAATGAGCAGTTCTTC.